This T cell receptor beta chain stems from a study of blood T cell repertoires in COVID-19. Background on the study: Whether acute or convalescent, the COVID-19 samples came from the United States, Italy and Spain. The analysed material was cDNA or gDNA that came from T cells, B-cell-depleted T cells, or PBMCs.

Profiled with immunoSEQ multiplex PCR; TCRdb holds only in-frame clones, not every one. The sample gives approximately 260,000 clones, 85% to 90% of which show up once; approximately 4% is in the top ten. This CDR3 spans 15 amino acids. V trimming: 7 bases; J trimming: 4 bases; junction bases outside the gene matches: 10. Germline assignment: CDR1 MNHEY and CDR2 SMNVEV (reference sequence). The chain links TRBV27 to TRBJ1-2, with 9 bases matching TRBD1. The material sequenced was peripheral blood. The receptor comes from a man aged 18 to 30 with active or convalescent COVID-19. Here the CDR3 reads CASNLTGTGTYGYTF. DNA for the CDR3: TGTGCCAGCAACTTAACCGGGACAGGGACCTATGGCTACACCTTC.